The rows below give T cell receptor beta chains drawn from one sample of a study of blood T cell repertoires in COVID-19. Only in-frame clones appear in the TCRdb table, and some are missing; sequencing was by immunoSEQ multiplex PCR. The sample contains 270,000 or so clones, roughly 87% of which appear only once. Sequencing input: peripheral blood. These receptors all come from a woman in her thirties or forties who had recovered from COVID-19. Each CDR3 is given with its conserved first and last residue. The D gene is left open where the match is weak. Clone size, where shown, is once, few, many, or a class for clones that have expanded.

d_gene	v_gene	j_gene	abundance	CDR3nt	CDR3aa
NA	TRBV6-5	TRBJ1-3	NA	TGTGCCAGCTTAGCGGACTCTGGAAACACCATATATTTT	CASLADSGNTIYF
NA	TRBV6-5	TRBJ1-6	few	TGTGCCAGCACGGGGGTTATTAATAATTCACCCCTCCACTTT	CASTGVINNSPLHF
NA	TRBV28	TRBJ1-6	few	TGTGCCAGCATTTCCCAGGGTGGTAATTCACCCCTCCACTTT	CASISQGGNSPLHF
NA	TRBV27	TRBJ1-4	once	TGTGCCAGCAGTTACGCCGGGAGGAGTGATGAAAAACTGTTTTTT	CASSYAGRSDEKLFF
NA	TRBV16	TRBJ1-4	once	TGTGCCAGCACCCTTCTGATAGGACAGTCTAATGAAAAACTGTTTTTT	CASTLLIGQSNEKLFF
NA	TRBV9	TRBJ2-7	once	TGTGCCAGCAGCGACCGCTCAGAGGGCGAGCAGTACTTC	CASSDRSEGEQYF
TRBD2	TRBV7-8	TRBJ2-1	NA	TGTGCCAGCAGCTTATCTTGGGAGAGCGGGAGTTCCTACAATGAGCAGTTCTTC	CASSLSWESGSSYNEQFF
NA	TRBV5-1	TRBJ2-1	NA	TGCGCCAGCAGCCCGACGGGGCGGGAAGTTTACAATGAGCAGTTCTTC	CASSPTGREVYNEQFF
NA	TRBV6-5	TRBJ1-5	NA	TGTGCCAGCAGTTACGCGGCTAGCAATCAGCCCCAGCATTTT	CASSYAASNQPQHF
TRBD1	TRBV19	TRBJ1-2	few	TGTGCCAGTAGTATTGCAGGGGGAAGAAAGGAGAACTATGGCTACACCTTC	CASSIAGGRKENYGYTF
TRBD2	TRBV28	TRBJ2-3	once	TGTGCCAGCAGTTCCCAAAGAGGGTTCGCTAGCGGGGGACCAGATACGCAGTATTTT	CASSSQRGFASGGPDTQYF
TRBD1	TRBV27	TRBJ2-1	NA	TGTGCCAGCGCGAAAGACAGGGGGCGTAATGAGCAGTTCTTC	CASAKDRGRNEQFF
NA	TRBV6-5	TRBJ1-4	NA	TGTGCCAGCACTAGGAGAACTAATGAAAAACTGTTTTTT	CASTRRTNEKLFF
TRBD1	TRBV11-2	TRBJ1-6	NA	TGTGCCAGCAGCTTAAGAGACAGGGCCAATTCACCCCTCCACTTT	CASSLRDRANSPLHF
NA	TRBV3-1/TRBV3-2	TRBJ1-6	few	TGTGCCAGCAGCCAAGATTTTGGCAGTCTTTTTAATTCACCCCTCCACTTT	CASSQDFGSLFNSPLHF
NA	TRBV6-5	TRBJ1-2	NA	TGTGCCAGCACTACAGGTTATGGCTACACCTTC	CASTTGYGYTF
TRBD1	TRBV27	TRBJ2-5	NA	TGTGCCAGCAGTTTATCGAGGGGGCGCGCGGAGACCCAGTACTTC	CASSLSRGRAETQYF
NA	TRBV6-6	TRBJ2-6	NA	TGTGCCAGCATGAGGGAGGCTGGGGCCAACGTCCTGACTTTC	CASMREAGANVLTF
NA	TRBV15	TRBJ1-6	NA	TGTGCCACCAGCAGAGAGGGACTCTCCAATTCACCCCTCCACTTT	CATSREGLSNSPLHF
NA	TRBV9	TRBJ2-5	once	TGTGCCAGCAGCGTAGGTGGGGTTCAGGGAGAGACCCAGTACTTC	CASSVGGVQGETQYF
TRBD1	TRBV24-1	TRBJ1-2	once	TGTGCCACCAGTGATAAGGGACAGAGCTATGGCTACACCTTC	CATSDKGQSYGYTF
TRBD2	TRBV9	TRBJ2-5	NA	TGTGCCAGCAGCGAGTTAGCGGGGGGGCGAGAGACCCAGTACTTC	CASSELAGGRETQYF
NA	TRBV12-3/TRBV12-4	TRBJ1-1	once	TGTGCCAGCAGTCTACCAGGGAGGACTGAAGCTTTCTTT	CASSLPGRTEAFF
TRBD1	TRBV28	TRBJ1-2	once	TGTGCCACTACGTTATTAGGTCTGGAGGGACAGGGGGGCTACACCTTC	CATTLLGLEGQGGYTF
TRBD1	TRBV7-9	TRBJ1-6	NA	TGTGCCAGCAGCCCCGGACAGGGCGGCGGTTGGAATTCACCCCTCCACTTT	CASSPGQGGGWNSPLHF
NA	TRBV7-8	TRBJ1-5	NA	TGTGCCAGCAGCTTTCGTAGTGATCAGCCCCAGCATTTT	CASSFRSDQPQHF
TRBD2	TRBV5-4	TRBJ2-1	few	TGTGCCAGCAGCCCACCCGGGACTAGCGGGTCGAATGAGCAGTTCTTC	CASSPPGTSGSNEQFF
NA	TRBV4-3	TRBJ1-4	NA	TGCGCCAGCAGCCAAGATAGTTTTGGGAGGAATGAAAAACTGTTTTTT	CASSQDSFGRNEKLFF
TRBD1	TRBV19	TRBJ1-6	NA	TGTGCCAGTAGTATATCCCCGCCCGGACAGGGGAATAATTCACCCCTCCACTTT	CASSISPPGQGNNSPLHF
NA	TRBV11-2	TRBJ1-3	NA	TGTGCCAGCAGCTTAGGGGCCCGGGGGTACGGAAACACCATATATTTT	CASSLGARGYGNTIYF
NA	TRBV28	TRBJ1-1	few	TGTGCCAGCAGTTTAGGAGTCGCCACTGAAGCTTTCTTT	CASSLGVATEAFF
NA	TRBV20-1	TRBJ1-4	NA	TGCAGTGCTAGTCGGGGGGCAGGGACTAATGAAAAACTGTTTTTT	CSASRGAGTNEKLFF
TRBD1	TRBV11-2	TRBJ1-6	NA	TGTGCCAGCAGGAGAACAGGGGGAGTCAATTCACCCCTCCACTTT	CASRRTGGVNSPLHF
TRBD2	TRBV3-1/TRBV3-2	TRBJ2-3	NA	TGTGCCAGCAGCCCCTACGGGCTAGCGGGAGTCTCAGATACGCAGTATTTT	CASSPYGLAGVSDTQYF
NA	TRBV6-5	TRBJ1-5	NA	TGTGCCAGCAGTCCAGGGAGCAATCAGCCCCAGCATTTT	CASSPGSNQPQHF
TRBD2	TRBV2	TRBJ2-7	NA	TGTGCCAGCAGCCCGGGACTAGCGGGCCCGAGCTCCTACGAGCAGTACTTC	CASSPGLAGPSSYEQYF
NA	TRBV11-2	TRBJ1-3	NA	TGTGCCAGCAGCGGGGGGTCCGGAAACACCATATATTTT	CASSGGSGNTIYF
TRBD2	TRBV30	TRBJ2-5	NA	TGTGCCTGGAGTGTTGGGACTAGCGCCCAAGAGACCCAGTACTTC	CAWSVGTSAQETQYF
TRBD2	TRBV18	TRBJ2-1	NA	TGTGCCAGCTCACCACTTAGGCGGGAGTGGGATGAGCAGTTCTTC	CASSPLRREWDEQFF
NA	TRBV5-4	TRBJ2-2	NA	TGTGCCAGCAGCGTCGCGGGGCAGACCGGGGAGCTGTTTTTT	CASSVAGQTGELFF
NA	TRBV10-3	TRBJ1-1	few	TGTGCCACCAGCCCAGGAAAAGCGGACACTGAAGCTTTCTTT	CATSPGKADTEAFF
NA	TRBV2	TRBJ2-5	NA	TGTGCCAGCAGTCCCGAGGGCTCAGATTGGGAGACCCAGTACTTC	CASSPEGSDWETQYF
NA	TRBV7-2	TRBJ2-2	few	TGTGCCAGCTCCTTTCGGAGGGTACCGTTCGGGGAGCTGTTTTTT	CASSFRRVPFGELFF
NA	TRBV9	TRBJ2-1	NA	TGTGCCAGCAGCGTAGGGGGTCTAGCTTTCGACAATGAGCAGTTCTTC	CASSVGGLAFDNEQFF
NA	TRBV5-1	TRBJ1-3	NA	TGCGCCAGCAGCCTCGGGAGCTCTGGAAACACCATATATTTT	CASSLGSSGNTIYF
TRBD2	TRBV27	TRBJ2-1	NA	TGTGCCAGCAGTCTTGAGGGACTAGCGGGAGAAAGTTCCCCGAGCAATGAGCAGTTCTTC	CASSLEGLAGESSPSNEQFF
TRBD2	TRBV5-1	TRBJ2-7	NA	TGCGCCAGCAACCAGCGGGGGCCCTCCTACGAGCAGTACTTC	CASNQRGPSYEQYF
NA	TRBV5-1	TRBJ1-1	NA	TGCGCCAGCGGACCCGGACAGCCCCCCTTTGAAGCTTTCTTT	CASGPGQPPFEAFF
TRBD1	TRBV4-2	TRBJ2-1	once	TGTGCCAGCAGCCAGGGGACAGGGGATTCGAATGAGCAGTTCTTC	CASSQGTGDSNEQFF
NA	TRBV28	TRBJ2-6	NA	NA	CASSTSDRSSGANVLTF
NA	TRBV24-1	TRBJ2-2	NA	TGTGCCACCAGTGGCTTAACCGGGACAATAAACACCGGGGAGCTGTTTTTT	CATSGLTGTINTGELFF
TRBD2	TRBV7-9	TRBJ2-2	NA	TGTGCCAGCAGCCACCGGGAGGGGGAGACCGGGGAGCTGTTTTTT	CASSHREGETGELFF
TRBD1	TRBV11-3	TRBJ1-2	few	TGTGCCAGCAGTGGACAGGGGGCTACCAACTATGGCTACACCTTC	CASSGQGATNYGYTF
NA	TRBV7-2	TRBJ1-2	NA	TGTGCCAGCAGCTCACCAATGGGGGGTCCTTACACCTTC	CASSSPMGGPYTF